Presented here are 26 T cell receptor beta chains from one specimen sequenced in a study of tumor and adjacent non-tumor tissue in lung cancer. RNA was extracted from bulk tissue without any cell sorting. A modified ARM-PCR protocol with three rounds of nested PCR amplified TCRbeta. TCRdb recomputed calls from the multiplex PCR reads with MiXCR, one row per CDR3 protein. The table has 100,000 to 120,000 distinct CDR3 sequences, over 75% seen once; the top ten hold approximately 22%. The sequencing input was lung tumor tissue. The receptors shown here come from a man aged 65 to 85 with non-small cell lung cancer.

A few counts support this clonotype. One base away lies a much larger clone, so this may be a sequencing read error. This chain links TRBV14 with TRBJ2-5, with 7 bases identical to TRBD1. CDR3 size: 15 residues. V lost 3 bases, J lost 4 bases, and 8 bases stayed unmatched. Germline V lookup: CDR1 SGHDN, CDR2 FVKESK. The CDR3 loop is CASSHDRVRAETQYF. In DNA form, the CDR3 reads TGTGCCAGCAGCCATGACAGGGTTAGGGCAGAGACCCAGTACTTC.

This clonotype was picked up one time. At one of its ends the junction is not consistent with the germline gene, which may arise from a read error. The chain employs TRBV5-1 and TRBJ2-6; D might be TRBD1 (6 bases). This CDR3 comprises 17 residues. Germline V gives CDR1 SGHRS, CDR2 YFSETQ. CDR3 DNA sequence: TGCGCCAGCAGCTATCGAACAGGGCCCTCTGGGGCCTACGTCCTGACTTTC. This translates into CASSYRTGPSGAYVLTF.

For this clonotype: As the CDR3 is not closed by the conserved phenylalanine or tryptophan, this likely results from a read error. The DNA is left out, because the CDR3 cannot be placed on it with certainty; the CDR3 is given as TCRdb lists it. The rearrangement joins TRBV6-1 to TRBJ2-5; the table's D call TRBD2 went unverified against the DNA. The CDR3 contains 13 residues when both ends are counted. Per the germline V gene, CDR1 is MNHNS and CDR2 is SASEGT. The CDR3 is CASSEAGGPRVYL.

In the case of this clonotype: The junction differs from germline at one of its ends, possibly a read error. The rearrangement links TRBV5-5 to TRBJ1-4, with TRBD1 matching over 8 bases. The CDR3 extends over 14 amino acids. The V gene's germline CDR1 is SGHKS and CDR2 YYEKEE (reference sequence). Here the CDR3 reads CTSSPGGSNEKLLF. CDR3 sequence (DNA): TGTACCAGCAGCCCAGGGGGCTCTAATGAAAAACTGTTATTT.

This clonotype appeared many times. The V and J genes are TRBV4-1 and TRBJ2-3; D unresolved. Trimming left V 0 bases short and J 0 bases short, with 16 bases between. The germline V gene has CDR1 MGHRA and CDR2 YSYEKL. This CDR3 has 18 amino acids. The CDR3 bases are TGCGCCAGCAGCCAAGAATTCGGCACCGACGCAAGCACAGATACGCAGTATTTT. Its translation is CASSQEFGTDASTDTQYF.

As to this clonotype: This likely comes from a read error, as the CDR3 has no conserved phenylalanine or tryptophan at its end. The rearrangement uses TRBV4-1 and TRBJ2-5; tentatively, D is TRBD2 (6 bases). This CDR3 has 17 amino acids. Germline CDR1 MGHRA, CDR2 YSYEKL. CDR3 loop: CTSSSGLPVDPQETQYL. The CDR3 region has the DNA TGCACCAGCAGCTCGGGACTCCCGGTGGATCCACAAGAGACTCAGTACTTA.

A word on this clonotype: One end of the junction fails to match germline, which may point to a read error. The gene calls are TRBV10-1 and TRBJ2-1; TRBD2 aligns across 10 bases. The CDR3 spans 15 residues. In germline, CDR1 is WNHNN, CDR2 SYGVQD (reference sequence). For the CDR3, the DNA is TGCACCAGAAGCGCGGGACTAGCGAGGAAGGATGAGCAGTTCTTC. The encoded protein is CTRSAGLARKDEQFF.

Remarks on this clonotype: In this CDR3 the conserved last residue, phenylalanine or tryptophan, is missing, so a read error is likely. The chain uses TRBV29-1 and TRBJ2-5, with D tentatively TRBD1 (6 bases). The CDR3 spans 13 residues. Germline CDR1 and CDR2: SQVTM and ANQGSEA. The CDR3 DNA is TGCATCGTGGCCGACAGGATCCAAGAGACCCAGTACTCC. Translated: CIVADRIQETQYS.

Remarks on this clonotype: This may be a read error, as it is one base from a much larger clone. This sequence joins TRBV20-1 and TRBJ2-7; D not resolved. The germline V gene has CDR1 DFQATT and CDR2 SNEGSKA (reference sequence). The CDR3 is 13 residues long. For the CDR3, the DNA is TGCAGTGCTAGGACCGTCGTAGGGTACGGGCAGTACTTC. It translates to CSARTVVGYGQYF.

This clonotype has more than one count but fewer than ten. Relative to the germline gene, one junction end is altered; a read error may explain this. J is TRBJ1-3 and V is TRBV6-5; D remains ambiguous. The CDR3 totals 14 residues. Germline CDR1 and CDR2: MNHEY and SVGAGI. The CDR3 spells CTSSRTVSGNTIYF. The CDR3 DNA is TGTACCAGCAGCAGGACTGTCTCTGGAAACACCATATATTTT.

This clonotype occurred a few times. The J gene is TRBJ1-5, the V gene TRBV10-3; unclear D gene. The germline V gene has CDR1 ENHRY and CDR2 SYGVKD. This CDR3 contains 14 residues. Trimming removed 4 bases from V and 2 bases from J, with 9 bases in between. CDR3 sequence reads: CAISASSGNQPQHF. CDR3 coding DNA: TGTGCCATCAGTGCATCTTCGGGCAATCAGCCCCAGCATTTT.

Comments on this clonotype: The germline gene is not matched at one end of the junction; a read error may be the cause. J is TRBJ2-7 and V is TRBV28; TRBD2 aligns across 7 bases. Germline V gene sequence: CDR1 MDHEN, CDR2 SYDVKM. The CDR3 is made up of 11 amino acids. CDR3 amino acids: CTSGTAYEQYF. Here the CDR3 DNA reads TGTACCAGCGGGACGGCCTACGAGCAGTACTTC.

The chain uses TRBV4-3 and TRBJ2-1, with 10 bases lining up with TRBD2. The CDR3 is 16 amino acids. The J segment lost 9 bases and the V segment lost 0 bases, leaving 8 bases of the junction unmatched. CDR1 and CDR2 (germline): LGHNA, YSLEER. For the CDR3, the DNA is TGCGCCAGCAGCCAAGATGGACTAGCGGAAGGGCCTGAGCAGTTCTTC. Encoded protein: CASSQDGLAEGPEQFF.

This clonotype was seen just once. Germline is not matched at one junction end, which may reflect a read error. This chain connects TRBV10-2 to TRBJ1-5; no reliable D call. CDR1 is WSHSY, CDR2 SAAADI, per germline. The CDR3 has 13 amino acids. CDR3 DNA: TGCGTCAACAGTGAAGGTTCCAATCAGTCCCAGCATTTT. Its protein is CVNSEGSNQSQHF.

To note about this clonotype: A read error may explain this, as a much larger clone is one base away. This chain links TRBV30 with TRBJ1-5; possible D gene TRBD1, 6 bases. V dropped 0 bases and J dropped 10 bases, with 13 bases sitting between them. Germline V CDR1 and CDR2: GTSNPN, SVGIG (reference sequence). CDR3 length: 13 amino acids. CDR3 amino acids: CAWSVQGSHPQHF. In DNA form, the CDR3 reads TGTGCCTGGAGTGTCCAGGGGTCACACCCCCAGCATTTT.

Only one count was recorded for this clonotype. Compared with germline, one end of the junction differs, possibly owing to a read error. The chain recombines TRBV10-3 with TRBJ2-7; maybe TRBD2 (5 bases). The germline V gene encodes CDR1 ENHRY and CDR2 SYGVKD. The CDR3 consists of 13 residues. The CDR3 nucleotides read TGTGCCATCGGGGAGACCGGGTTCTACGAGCAATACTTC. Translating it yields CAIGETGFYEQYF.

This clonotype was counted a single time. Possible read error: a much larger clone is one base away. The chain combines TRBV5-1 with TRBJ1-6, with D perhaps TRBD1 (6 bases). Trimming removed 4 bases from V and 9 bases from J, with 14 bases in between. The V gene's germline CDR1 is SGHRS and CDR2 YFSETQ. This CDR3 comprises 14 residues. CDR3 protein: CASSLQETGSPLHF. Here the CDR3 DNA reads TGCGCCAGCAGCCTACAGGAGACAGGTTCACCCCTCCACTTT.

A single count supports this clonotype. No conserved phenylalanine or tryptophan ends this CDR3, so it is likely a read error. V usage is TRBV6-1 and J usage is TRBJ1-5; D may be TRBD1 (5 bases). This CDR3 is 15 amino acids long. Germline V gene lookup returns CDR1 MNHNS and CDR2 SASEGT. For the CDR3, the DNA is TGCACCAGCAGTGATTGGGGGGAATGGCATCAGCCCCAGCATTGT. It codes for CTSSDWGEWHQPQHC.

On this clonotype itself: Compared with germline, one end of the junction differs, possibly owing to a read error. This chain uses TRBV11-1 with TRBJ2-7; D not resolved. Germline CDR1 is SGHAT and CDR2 is FQDESV (reference sequence). CDR3 length: 14 residues. CDR3 in DNA: TGTGCCAGCAACTTAAGCTGGCCCACCTACGAGCAATACTTC. This encodes CASNLSWPTYEQYF.

Comments on this clonotype: The junction shows a germline mismatch at one end, possibly a read error. V and J are TRBV11-3 and TRBJ2-1; D perhaps matches TRBD2 (7 bases). This CDR3 spans 16 amino acids. Germline loops: CDR1 SGHNT, CDR2 YENEEA. The CDR3 DNA is TGTGCCAACAGCTTAGATCCCACGGGGGGCAGGGGTGTGCGGTTCTTC. Translation gives CANSLDPTGGRGVRFF.

Regarding this clonotype: One junction end disagrees with the germline gene, perhaps due to a read error. This chain links TRBV10-3 with TRBJ2-7; maybe TRBD2 (6 bases). The CDR3 totals 14 residues. CDR1 is ENHRY and CDR2 is SYGVKD in the germline V gene. CDR3 DNA: TGTGCCATCAGTGGGGACTGTACTTCCTACGAGCAGTGCTTC. This translates into CAISGDCTSYEQCF.

This rearrangement joins TRBV28 to TRBJ2-6; D is undetermined. V was clipped by 4 bases and J by 9 bases, with 16 bases between them. The CDR3 is made up of 15 amino acids. Germline-derived CDR1 and CDR2 are MDHEN and SYDVKM. CDR3 coding DNA: TGTGCCAGCAGTTCCCGTTGGGCTTGGGACAACGTCCTGACTTTC. Protein sequence: CASSSRWAWDNVLTF.

With respect to this clonotype: With a much larger clone just one base away, this may be a read error. The chain is built from TRBV7-3 and TRBJ2-7, with D maybe TRBD2 (6 bases). This CDR3 has 15 residues. The V gene's germline CDR1 is SGHTA and CDR2 FQGTGA. CDR3 sequence: CASGRSSLVNYKQYF. DNA for the CDR3: TGTGCCAGCGGGAGGAGCAGCTTAGTAAACTACAAGCAGTACTTC.

With regard to this clonotype: A junction boundary mismatches the germline segment, possibly from a read error. This rearrangement joins TRBV6-2 or TRBV6-3 to TRBJ2-1; 10 positions agree with TRBD2. Germline-derived CDR1 and CDR2 are MNHEY and SVGEGT. The CDR3 loop spans 13 amino acids. The CDR3 sequence: CASGLAVYNGQFF. The CDR3 DNA reads TGTGCCAGTGGACTAGCGGTGTACAATGGGCAGTTCTTC.

This clonotype was recorded once. The J gene is TRBJ2-1, the V gene TRBV6-1; D tentatively fits TRBD1 or TRBD2 (6 bases each). Per germline, CDR1 MNHNS and CDR2 SASEGT. V lost 7 bases and J lost 6, with 22 bases in between. CDR3 length: 16 amino acids. This CDR3 is CASTLRRDTGSNEQFF. CDR3 DNA sequence: TGTGCCAGCACACTAAGGAGGGACACCGGGTCCAATGAGCAGTTCTTC.

This clonotype was seen repeatedly, ten times or more. The chain couples TRBV6-5 to TRBJ2-3; D is ambiguous. With 6 bases removed from V and 3 bases from J, the gap between germline ends came to 7 bases. The germline CDR1 and CDR2 sequences are MNHEY and SVGAGI. The CDR3 has 12 residues. CDR3 bases: TGTGCCAGCAGGGGCTTGACAGATACGCAGTATTTT. Its translation: CASRGLTDTQYF.